Below are 16 T cell receptor beta chains sequenced from a single sample in a study of Graves' ophthalmopathy and Graves' hyperthyroidism. For repertoire sequencing, the TCR beta CDR3 regions were amplified from RNA transcripts. First-round RT-PCR with HTBI primers preceded a second-round multiplex PCR. Each CDR3 protein gets one entry after TCRdb re-called the multiplex PCR reads with MiXCR. The sample holds around 520,000 distinct CDR3 sequences, just under 40% seen once. Sequencing input: peripheral blood or thyroid tissue (not recorded which). These receptors were collected from an adult man with Graves' hyperthyroidism.

This clonotype appeared many times. The rearrangement uses TRBV6-5 and TRBJ2-7; 8 nucleotides align to TRBD1. The germline gives CDR1 MNHEY, CDR2 SVGAGI. V trimming: 6 bases; J trimming: 2 bases; junction bases outside the gene matches: 6. The CDR3 is made up of 14 amino acids. CDR3 residues: CASRPRTGPYEQYF. In DNA form, the CDR3 reads TGTGCCAGCAGGCCGAGGACAGGGCCCTACGAGCAGTACTTC.

This clonotype was seen only a few times. V gene TRBV19 combines with J gene TRBJ1-1, with D tentatively TRBD1 (5 bases). The CDR3 spans 13 residues. From germline, CDR1 is LNHDA and CDR2 SQIVND (reference sequence). The DNA of the CDR3 is TGTGTTACATCCGGGACTCTGAACACTGAAGCTTTCTTT. It specifies CVTSGTLNTEAFF.

About this clonotype itself: The CDR3 end shows no conserved phenylalanine or tryptophan, and so a read error is likely. The J gene is TRBJ2-7, the V gene TRBV12-3 or TRBV12-4; 7 bases are a match to TRBD1. The length of the CDR3 is 16 residues. V shed 5 bases and J 2 bases; nucleotides not matched to a gene: 12. CDR3 sequence (DNA): TGTGCCAGCAGTCCCCGACAGACAGGGAGAGCCTACGAGCAGTACCTC. It encodes CASSPRQTGRAYEQYL.

The table lists this clonotype with many counts. The chain recombines TRBV5-8 with TRBJ2-5, with 9 bases aligning to TRBD2. V was pared by 5 bases and J by 2 bases, with 7 bases of the junction left unmatched. The CDR3 extends over 15 amino acids. Germline CDR1 SGHTS, CDR2 YDEGEE. CDR3 loop: CASRAGTSRQETQYF. The DNA of the CDR3 is TGTGCCAGCAGGGCGGGGACTAGCAGACAAGAGACCCAGTACTTC.

J is TRBJ2-7 and V is TRBV29-1; 14 nucleotides align to TRBD2. Germline CDR1 is SQVTM and CDR2 is ANQGSEA. The CDR3 runs 14 residues. The V and J ends lost 6 bases and 3 bases, in that order; junction bases with no gene match: 4. The CDR3 protein is CSVGGLAGVYEQYF. CDR3 DNA sequence: TGCAGCGTCGGGGGACTAGCGGGAGTCTACGAGCAGTACTTC.

Only a few counts were recorded for this clonotype. The CDR3 here is CSATGTSGGTSYEQYF. The CDR3 region has the DNA TGCAGTGCTACCGGGACTAGCGGGGGGACCTCCTACGAGCAGTACTTC. The chain combines TRBV20-1 with TRBJ2-7; 15 bases fit TRBD2. With V trimmed by 4 bases and J by 0 bases, 4 bases remained unmatched. The germline V gene encodes CDR1 DFQATT and CDR2 SNEGSKA (reference sequence). The CDR3 has 16 amino acids.

The V call is TRBV7-9, the J call TRBJ2-5; the match to TRBD2 covers 10 bases. The CDR3 is 13 amino acids. V lost 5 bases, J lost 5 bases, and 2 bases stayed unmatched. Per germline, CDR1 SEHNR and CDR2 FQNEAQ (reference sequence). CDR3 DNA sequence: TGTGCCAGCAGCGGGGGACTAGCGGAGACCCAGTACTTC. As protein: CASSGGLAETQYF.

This chain uses TRBV7-8 with TRBJ2-7; no clear D gene. Germline CDR1 SGHVS, CDR2 FQNEAQ. With 1 base removed from V and 0 bases from J, the gap between germline ends came to 7 bases. The CDR3 is 14 residues long. This chain's CDR3 is CASSLVRASYEQYF. The DNA of the CDR3 is TGTGCCAGCAGCTTAGTCCGGGCCTCCTACGAGCAGTACTTC.

This clonotype was recorded many times. V and J are TRBV7-8 and TRBJ1-2, with 10 bases lining up with TRBD1. The CDR3 is 18 residues long. Germline loops: CDR1 SGHVS, CDR2 FQNEAQ. Trimming took 4 bases from V and 2 from J; bases not matched to a gene: 13. CDR3 in amino acids: CASSSVRDRGPINYGYTF. The CDR3 nucleotides read TGTGCCAGCAGCTCGGTCCGGGACAGGGGTCCCATCAACTATGGCTACACCTTC.

This clonotype was seen at least ten times. The chain couples TRBV29-1 to TRBJ2-7; a possible D gene is TRBD1 (6 bases). The CDR3 runs to 12 residues. Trimming took 8 bases from V and 1 from J, leaving 12 bases between them. Germline CDR1 and CDR2: SQVTM and ANQGSEA. CDR3 in DNA: TGCAGCCAGTCAGGGGTTTCCTACGAGCAGTACTTC. It encodes CSQSGVSYEQYF.

The CDR3 nucleotides are TGCAGTGCTAGAACGACAGCTAGCTATGGCTACACCTTC. This encodes CSARTTASYGYTF. The V call is TRBV20-1, the J call TRBJ1-2; D might be TRBD1 (5 bases). The CDR3 is 13 amino acids. Germline V gives CDR1 DFQATT, CDR2 SNEGSKA (reference sequence). V was shortened by 2 bases and J by 4 bases, with 11 bases between the two germline ends.

Turning to this clonotype: A read error may explain this, as a much larger clone is one base away. This chain links TRBV7-9 with TRBJ1-1; D is possibly TRBD1 (5 bases). Trimming took 8 bases from V and 0 from J, leaving 16 bases between them. Germline V lookup: CDR1 SEHNR, CDR2 FQNEAQ (reference sequence). The CDR3 totals 15 residues. The CDR3 loop is CASGGKQTVNTEAFF. As DNA, the CDR3 is TGTGCCAGCGGGGGAAAACAGACAGTGAACACTGAAGCTTTCTTT.

This clonotype was found many times. This chain links TRBV11-1 with TRBJ2-7; possible D gene TRBD1, 5 bases. CDR1 SGHAT and CDR2 FQDESV come from the germline V gene (reference sequence). The ends were cut back, 1 base at V and 5 bases at J, with 9 bases in the middle. The CDR3 covers 13 residues. CDR3 protein: CASSLERGHEQYF. For the CDR3, the DNA is TGTGCCAGCAGCTTAGAAAGGGGCCACGAGCAGTACTTC.

On this clonotype itself: With a much larger clone just one base away, this may be a read error. The rearrangement joins TRBV19 to TRBJ1-5; possible D gene TRBD1, 5 bases. The germline CDR1 and CDR2 sequences are LNHDA and SQIVND (reference sequence). This CDR3 comprises 14 residues. Deletions cut 5 bases from V and 3 bases from J, with 11 bases between. The CDR3 DNA reads as TGTGCCAGTAGTGAAGGGGTTGACAATCAGCCCCAGCATTTT. Its translation: CASSEGVDNQPQHF.

This clonotype was counted many times. The chain couples TRBV10-3 to TRBJ2-7; 7 bases agree with TRBD2. The CDR3 is 15 residues long. The trim removed 2 bases at V and 4 bases at J, leaving 8 bases unmatched. Germline-derived CDR1 and CDR2 are ENHRY and SYGVKD. DNA for the CDR3: TGTGCCATCAGTGAGGGCGGGAGTGGATTGTACGAGCAGTACTTC. It specifies CAISEGGSGLYEQYF.

This clonotype has only a few counts. This sequence joins TRBV20-1 and TRBJ2-5, with D unclear. Trimming took off 6 bases at V and 0 bases at J, with 11 bases between the two ends. This CDR3 comprises 13 residues. Per the germline V gene, CDR1 is DFQATT and CDR2 is SNEGSKA (reference sequence). In nucleotides, the CDR3 is TGCAGTGCCCCCGGCTCCAACCAAGAGACCCAGTACTTC. It specifies CSAPGSNQETQYF.